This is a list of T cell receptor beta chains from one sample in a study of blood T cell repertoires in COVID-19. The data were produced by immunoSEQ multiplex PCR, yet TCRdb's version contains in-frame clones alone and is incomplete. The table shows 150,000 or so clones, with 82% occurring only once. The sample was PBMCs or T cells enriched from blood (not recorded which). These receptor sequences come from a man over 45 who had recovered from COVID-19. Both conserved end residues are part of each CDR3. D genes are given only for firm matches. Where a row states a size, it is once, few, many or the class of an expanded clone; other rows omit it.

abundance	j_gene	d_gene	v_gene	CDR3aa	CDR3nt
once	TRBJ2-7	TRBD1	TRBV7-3	CASSRTGVYEQYF	TGTGCCAGCAGTAGGACAGGGGTCTACGAGCAGTACTTC
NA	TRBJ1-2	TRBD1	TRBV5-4	CASSLQGGTNYGYTF	TGTGCCAGCAGTCTACAGGGGGGAACTAACTATGGCTACACCTTC
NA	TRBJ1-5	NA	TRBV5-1	CASSLSGDDGPQHF	TGCGCCAGCAGCTTGTCAGGGGATGACGGGCCCCAGCATTTT
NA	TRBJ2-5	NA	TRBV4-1	CASSQVPDSYLQETQYF	TGCGCCAGCAGCCAAGTCCCGGACAGTTACTTACAAGAGACCCAGTACTTC
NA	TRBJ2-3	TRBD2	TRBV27	CASSLRRAGVSTDTQYF	TGTGCCAGCAGTTTACGGCGGGCGGGAGTGAGCACAGATACGCAGTATTTT
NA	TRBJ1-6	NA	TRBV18	CASSPKTFQNSHNSPLHF	TGTGCCAGCTCCCCGAAAACGTTCCAAAACTCTCATAATTCACCCCTCCACTTT
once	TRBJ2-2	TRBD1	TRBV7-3	CASSEKGGGTGELFF	TGTGCCAGCAGCGAAAAAGGGGGCGGGACCGGGGAGCTGTTTTTT
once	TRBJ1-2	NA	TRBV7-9	CASSPYGRGANGYTF	TGTGCCAGCAGCCCCTACGGTCGGGGGGCCAATGGCTACACCTTC
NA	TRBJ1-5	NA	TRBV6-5	CASMGRNQPQHF	TGTGCCAGCATGGGGAGGAATCAGCCCCAGCATTTT
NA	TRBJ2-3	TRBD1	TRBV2	CASSDRDRGQDTQYF	TGTGCCAGCAGTGACCGGGACAGGGGGCAGGATACGCAGTATTTT
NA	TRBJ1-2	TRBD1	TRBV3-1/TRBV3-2	CASSPKGTGGGYTF	TGTGCCAGCAGCCCCAAGGGGACAGGGGGCGGCTACACCTTC
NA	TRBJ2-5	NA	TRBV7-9	CASSRTERVGQETQYF	TGTGCCAGCAGCCGAACAGAGCGGGTGGGACAAGAGACCCAGTACTTC
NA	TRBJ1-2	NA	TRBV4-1	CASSQDPKGVEINYGYTF	TGCGCCAGCAGCCAAGATCCCAAGGGGGTAGAAATTAACTATGGCTACACCTTC
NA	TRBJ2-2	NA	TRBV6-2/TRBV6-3	CASSVTKTGELFF	TGTGCCAGCAGTGTGACTAAAACCGGGGAGCTGTTTTTT
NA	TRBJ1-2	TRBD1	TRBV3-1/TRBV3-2	CASSRLTGGDGYTF	TGTGCCAGCAGCCGGTTGACAGGGGGCGATGGCTACACCTTC
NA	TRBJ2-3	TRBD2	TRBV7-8	CASSFYLTSGSFPTDTQYF	TGTGCCAGCAGCTTCTACTTGACTAGCGGGTCATTCCCCACAGATACGCAGTATTTT
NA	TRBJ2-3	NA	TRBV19	CASRREDTQYF	TGTGCCAGTAGACGGGAAGATACGCAGTATTTT
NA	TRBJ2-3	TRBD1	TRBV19	CASSRMGQGAADTQYF	TGTGCCAGTAGCCGTATGGGACAGGGGGCAGCAGATACGCAGTATTTT